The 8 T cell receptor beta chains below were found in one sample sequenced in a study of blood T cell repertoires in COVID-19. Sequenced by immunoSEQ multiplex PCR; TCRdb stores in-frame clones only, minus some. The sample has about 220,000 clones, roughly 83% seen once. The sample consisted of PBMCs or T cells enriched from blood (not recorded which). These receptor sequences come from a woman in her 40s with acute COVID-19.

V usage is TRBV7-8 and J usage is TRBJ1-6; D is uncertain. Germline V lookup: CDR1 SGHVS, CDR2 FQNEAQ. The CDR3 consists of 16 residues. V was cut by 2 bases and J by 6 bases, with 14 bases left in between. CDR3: CASSLKIAGVNSPLHF. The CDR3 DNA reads TGTGCCAGCAGCTTAAAAATCGCAGGTGTTAATTCACCCCTCCACTTT.

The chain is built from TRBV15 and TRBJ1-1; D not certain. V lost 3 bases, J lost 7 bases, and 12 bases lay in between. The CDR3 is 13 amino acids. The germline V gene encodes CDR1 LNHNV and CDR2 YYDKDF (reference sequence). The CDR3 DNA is TGTGCCACCAGCAGCCAGCGGCCAGGTGAAGCTTTCTTT. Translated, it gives CATSSQRPGEAFF.

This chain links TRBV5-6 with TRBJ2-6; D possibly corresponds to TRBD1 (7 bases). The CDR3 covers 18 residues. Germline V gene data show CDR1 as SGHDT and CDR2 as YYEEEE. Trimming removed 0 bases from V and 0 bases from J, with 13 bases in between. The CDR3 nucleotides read TGTGCCAGCAGCTTGGTCAGGGGGGCGTTCTCTGGGGCCAACGTCCTGACTTTC. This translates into CASSLVRGAFSGANVLTF. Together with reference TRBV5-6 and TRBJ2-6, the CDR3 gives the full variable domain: DAGVTQSPTHLIKTRGQQVTLRCSPKSGHDTVSWYQQALGQGPQFIFQYYEEEERQRGNFPDRFSGHQFPNYSSELNVNALLLGDSALYLCASSLVRGAFSGANVLTFGAGSRLTVL.

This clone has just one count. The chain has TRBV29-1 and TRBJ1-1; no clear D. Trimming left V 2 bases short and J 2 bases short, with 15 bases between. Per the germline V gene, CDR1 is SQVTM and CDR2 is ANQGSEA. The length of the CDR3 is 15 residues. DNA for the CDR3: TGCAGCGTTGAATGGAGAGGGCCACCCAACACTGAAGCTTTCTTT. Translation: CSVEWRGPPNTEAFF.

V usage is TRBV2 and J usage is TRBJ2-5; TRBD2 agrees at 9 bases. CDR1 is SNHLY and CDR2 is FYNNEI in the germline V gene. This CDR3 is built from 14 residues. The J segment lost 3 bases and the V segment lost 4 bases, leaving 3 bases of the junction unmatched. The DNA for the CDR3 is TGTGCCAGCAGTGTGGGACTAGCAGAAGAGACCCAGTACTTC. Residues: CASSVGLAEETQYF.

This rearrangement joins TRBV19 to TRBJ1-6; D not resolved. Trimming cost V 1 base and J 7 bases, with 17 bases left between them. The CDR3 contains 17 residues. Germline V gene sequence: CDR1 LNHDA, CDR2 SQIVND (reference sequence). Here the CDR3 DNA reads TGTGCCAGTAGTATAGTAGCGGGGAGGACTGTCAATTCACCCCTCCACTTT. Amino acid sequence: CASSIVAGRTVNSPLHF. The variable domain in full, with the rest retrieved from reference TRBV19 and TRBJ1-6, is DGGITQSPKYLFRKEGQNVTLSCEQNLNHDAMYWYRQDPGQGLRLIYYSQIVNDFQKGDIAEGYSVSREKKESFPLTVTSAQKNPTAFYLCASSIVAGRTVNSPLHFGNGTRLTVT.

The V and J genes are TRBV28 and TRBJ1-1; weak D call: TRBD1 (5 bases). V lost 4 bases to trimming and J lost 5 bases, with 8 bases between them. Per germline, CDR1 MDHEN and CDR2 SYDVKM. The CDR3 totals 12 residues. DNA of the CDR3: TGTGCCAGCAGTTGGGGGGTAACTGAAGCTTTCTTT. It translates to CASSWGVTEAFF. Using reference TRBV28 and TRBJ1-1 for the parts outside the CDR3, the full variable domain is DVKVTQSSRYLVKRTGEKVFLECVQDMDHENMFWYRQDPGLGLRLIYFSYDVKMKEKGDIPEGYSVSREKKERFSLILESASTNQTSMYLCASSWGVTEAFFGQGTRLTVV.

The CDR3: CASEAGGPYNEQFF. The CDR3 DNA follows: TGTGCCAGTGAAGCGGGGGGGCCTTACAATGAGCAGTTCTTC. The V gene is TRBV9, the J gene TRBJ2-1, with 10 bases fitting TRBD2. This CDR3 has 14 residues. Germline CDR1 is SGDLS and CDR2 is YYNGEE. V shed 8 bases, J shed 4 bases, and the junction held 6 bases outside the gene matches.